This T cell receptor beta chain was documented in a study of T cells in tuberculosis (dated by TCRdb to the late 2010s). Regarding the research as a whole: In the study, CD1B tetramers and high-throughput TCR immunosequencing were combined to characterize T cells specific for the mycobacterial lipid antigen glucose monomycolate (GMM). The study at large found these results: T cells that bind the CD1B-GMM tetramer with low affinity may have been missed by the stringent sort gate.

For this clone: Per-base qualities were not stored, and no clone one base away is much larger.

Thawed, overnight-rested PBMC were stained with GMM-loaded CD1B tetramer, a Live/Dead dye and anti-CD3, then sorted on a FACS Aria II. The CD1B tetramers were loaded with C32 glucose monomycolate that had been purified from Rhodococcus equi. Before cryopreservation, the PBMC later used for tetramer sorting had been depleted of CD14-expressing monocytes as part of a separate study. From each donor, 75,000 to 100,000 tetramer-negative cells were sorted and were analyzed alongside the tetramer-positive cells. Antigen-specific T cells were sorted from a handful of healthy South African adults using GMM-loaded CD1B tetramers. TCR-alpha and TCR-beta chains were sequenced unpaired, so chain pairing information was not available. The immunoSEQ multiplex PCR assay was used to generate TCR libraries, with TCR-beta and/or TCR-alpha/delta assays applied to each sample. Amplified TCR libraries were sequenced on the Illumina high-throughput platform. The study's own analysis went as follows. Clustering and dimensionality reduction relied on pairwise TCRdist distances among GMM-specific receptors from T cells that were either sorted ex vivo or expanded in vitro. Sequence motifs defined by gene usage and CDR3 content were tested for enrichment in tetramer-positive versus tetramer-negative populations. What TCRdb holds here is the immuneACCESS table cut down to in-frame rearrangements. Part of the clones is not present; checked against another copy, under half of the missing clones reflect an unresolved V gene, and the others are unexplained. The DNA was the basis for D and trimming; V, J and clone size are from that table. Here the sample has tens of thousands of clones; 81% occur a single time. Around 13% of the sample lies in the top ten.

Reading the germline V gene gives CDR1 MNHEY and CDR2 SVGAGI. Germline trimming amounts to 6 bases on V and 4 bases on J, with 9 as the count of junction bases outside the gene matches. The CDR3 measures 15 amino acids from cysteine to phenylalanine. Here the CDR3 DNA is all that survives: 45 bases in frame from base 1. Here the chain combines TRBV6-5 and TRBJ2-3; TRBD2 agrees with 8 junctional bases. This clonotype was sampled from an adult woman with latent tuberculosis. Material: CD1b-GMM tetramer-negative cells sorted from PBMCs. The sample's cell subset or site label, in plain terms: T cells not binding CD1B-GMM tetramer, sorted from same donor. The CDR3 protein sequence reads: CASSDRGGPADTQYF. The nucleotides are TGTGCCAGCAGCGATCGGGGGGGCCCCGCAGATACGCAGTATTTT.